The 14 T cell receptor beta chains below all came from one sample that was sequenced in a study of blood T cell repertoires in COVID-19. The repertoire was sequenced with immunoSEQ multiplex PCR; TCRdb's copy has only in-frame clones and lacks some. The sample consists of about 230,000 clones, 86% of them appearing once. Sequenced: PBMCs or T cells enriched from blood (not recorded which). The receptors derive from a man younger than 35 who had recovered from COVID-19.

The CDR3 DNA is TGTGCCAGCAGCTTGTGGACAGGGGGTTACAATGAGCAGTTCTTC. Translating it yields CASSLWTGGYNEQFF. This chain links TRBV7-2 with TRBJ2-1; TRBD1 matches 10 bases. With 3 bases clipped from V and 4 bases from J, the junction kept 3 bases outside the gene matches. Germline V gives CDR1 SGHTA, CDR2 FQGNSA. The CDR3 runs 15 residues.

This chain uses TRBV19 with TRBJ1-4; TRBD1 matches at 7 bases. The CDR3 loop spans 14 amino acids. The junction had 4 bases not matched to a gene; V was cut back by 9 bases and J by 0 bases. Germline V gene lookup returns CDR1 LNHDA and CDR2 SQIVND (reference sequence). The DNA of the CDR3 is TGTGCCAGCGCCCAGGGGGCAACTAATGAAAAACTGTTTTTT. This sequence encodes CASAQGATNEKLFF.

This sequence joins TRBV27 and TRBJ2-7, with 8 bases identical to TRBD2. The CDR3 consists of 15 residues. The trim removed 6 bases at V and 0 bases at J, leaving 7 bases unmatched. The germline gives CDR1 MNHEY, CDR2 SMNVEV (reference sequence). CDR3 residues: CASRASGSPSYEQYF. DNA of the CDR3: TGTGCCAGCAGGGCAAGCGGGAGTCCCTCCTACGAGCAGTACTTC.

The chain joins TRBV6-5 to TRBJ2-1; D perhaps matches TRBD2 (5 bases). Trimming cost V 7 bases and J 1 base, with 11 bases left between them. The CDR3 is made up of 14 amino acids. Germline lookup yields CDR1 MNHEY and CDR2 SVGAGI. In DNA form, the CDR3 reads TGTGCCAGCACCCAAGAGGGATCCTACAATGAGCAGTTCTTC. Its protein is CASTQEGSYNEQFF.

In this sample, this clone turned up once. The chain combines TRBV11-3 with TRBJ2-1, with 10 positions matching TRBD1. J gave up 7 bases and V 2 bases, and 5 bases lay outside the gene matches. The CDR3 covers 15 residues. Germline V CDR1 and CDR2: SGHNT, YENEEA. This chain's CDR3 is CASSLSGTGANEQFF. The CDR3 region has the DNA TGTGCCAGCAGCTTATCCGGGACAGGGGCAAATGAGCAGTTCTTC. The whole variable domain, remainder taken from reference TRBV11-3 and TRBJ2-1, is EAGVVQSPRYKIIEKKQPVAFWCNPISGHNTLYWYLQNLGQGPELLIRYENEEAVDDSQLPKDRFSAERLKGVDSTLKIQPAELGDSAVYLCASSLSGTGANEQFFGPGTRLTVL.

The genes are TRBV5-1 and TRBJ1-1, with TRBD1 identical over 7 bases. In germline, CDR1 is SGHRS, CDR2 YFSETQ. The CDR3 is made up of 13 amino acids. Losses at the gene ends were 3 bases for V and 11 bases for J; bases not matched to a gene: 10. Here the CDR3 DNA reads TGCGCCAGCAGCTGGACTACAGGGGTTAATGCTTTCTTT. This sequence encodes CASSWTTGVNAFF.

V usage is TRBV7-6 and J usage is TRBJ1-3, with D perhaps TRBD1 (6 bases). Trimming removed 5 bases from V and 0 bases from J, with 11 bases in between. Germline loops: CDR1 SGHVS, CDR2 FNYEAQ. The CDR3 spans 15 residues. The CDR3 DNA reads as TGTGCCAGCAGCCCCGGACAGCTCTCTGGAAACACCATATATTTT. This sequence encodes CASSPGQLSGNTIYF.

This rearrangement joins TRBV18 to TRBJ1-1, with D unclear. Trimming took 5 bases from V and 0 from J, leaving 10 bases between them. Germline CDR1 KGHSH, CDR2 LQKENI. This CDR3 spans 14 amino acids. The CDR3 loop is CASSSPGVNTEAFF. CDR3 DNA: TGTGCCAGCTCATCTCCCGGGGTGAACACTGAAGCTTTCTTT.

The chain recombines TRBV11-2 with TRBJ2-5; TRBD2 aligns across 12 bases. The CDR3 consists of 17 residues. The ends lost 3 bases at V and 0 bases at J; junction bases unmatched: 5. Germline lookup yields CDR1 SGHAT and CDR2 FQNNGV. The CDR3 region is CASSLVPSGGDQETQYF. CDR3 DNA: TGTGCCAGCAGCTTGGTTCCTAGCGGGGGGGACCAAGAGACCCAGTACTTC.

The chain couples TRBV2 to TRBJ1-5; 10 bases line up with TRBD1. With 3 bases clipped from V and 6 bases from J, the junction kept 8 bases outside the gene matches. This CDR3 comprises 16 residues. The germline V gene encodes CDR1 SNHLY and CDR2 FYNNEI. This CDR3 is CASSDDRGRIGQPQHF. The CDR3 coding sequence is TGTGCCAGCAGTGACGACAGGGGGCGGATCGGTCAGCCCCAGCATTTT.

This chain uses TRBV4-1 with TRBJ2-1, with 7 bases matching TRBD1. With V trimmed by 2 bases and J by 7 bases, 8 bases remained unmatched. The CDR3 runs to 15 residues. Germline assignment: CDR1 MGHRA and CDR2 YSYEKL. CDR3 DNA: TGCGCCAGCAGCCAATTCCCGACAGGGTTGAATGAGCAGTTCTTC. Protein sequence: CASSQFPTGLNEQFF.

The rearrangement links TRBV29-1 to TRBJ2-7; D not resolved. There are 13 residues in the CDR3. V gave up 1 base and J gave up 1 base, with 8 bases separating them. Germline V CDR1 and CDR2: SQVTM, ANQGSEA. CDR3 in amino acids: CSVEAGPSYEQYF. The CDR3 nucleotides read TGCAGCGTTGAAGCTGGGCCTTCCTACGAGCAGTACTTC.

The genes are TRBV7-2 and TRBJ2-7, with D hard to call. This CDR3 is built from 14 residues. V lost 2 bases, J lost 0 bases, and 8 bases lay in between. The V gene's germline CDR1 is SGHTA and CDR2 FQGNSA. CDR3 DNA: TGTGCCAGCAGCTTACGGGTCAGCTCCTACGAGCAGTACTTC. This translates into CASSLRVSSYEQYF.

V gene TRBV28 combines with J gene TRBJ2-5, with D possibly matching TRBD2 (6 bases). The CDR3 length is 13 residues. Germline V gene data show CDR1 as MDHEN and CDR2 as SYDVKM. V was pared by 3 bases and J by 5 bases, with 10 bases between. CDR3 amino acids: CASSFRGTETQYF. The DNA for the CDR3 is TGTGCCAGCAGTTTCCGGGGGACGGAGACCCAGTACTTC.